This is a list of T cell receptor beta chains from one sample in a study of beta chain features in type 1 diabetes. The table came from immunoSEQ multiplex PCR; TCRdb's copy has only in-frame clones and leaves some out. In the table there are approximately 200,000 clones, around 10% of which are singletons. Sequenced: naive CD4+ T cells from blood. The receptor source for this set is a woman younger than 30 in good health. The CDR3 runs from the conserved cysteine through the conserved F or W. Each record gives: CDR3 DNA, CDR3 protein, CDR3 length, clone size, V gene, D gene, J gene. A D gene is named only where the DNA matches it firmly. Some rows have no size entry. The others give once, few or many, or a class for an expanded clone.

CDR3 DNA: TGTGCCAGCAGTGGACAGAGCTCCTACGAGCAGTACTTC; CDR3 protein: CASSGQSSYEQYF; CDR3 length: 13; clone size: few; V gene: TRBV25-1; D gene: -; J gene: TRBJ2-7
CDR3 DNA: TGCGCCAGCAGCTTCTACCAGGGGGCCGGAACTGAAGCTTTCTTT; CDR3 protein: CASSFYQGAGTEAFF; CDR3 length: 15; clone size: -; V gene: TRBV5-1; D gene: TRBD1; J gene: TRBJ1-1
CDR3 DNA: TGTGCCAGCAGCTACTGGGACAGCTACAATGAGCAGTTCTTC; CDR3 protein: CASSYWDSYNEQFF; CDR3 length: 14; clone size: few; V gene: TRBV7-8; D gene: TRBD1; J gene: TRBJ2-1
CDR3 DNA: TGCGCCAGCAGCTACAGTACAGATACGCAGTATTTT; CDR3 protein: CASSYSTDTQYF; CDR3 length: 12; clone size: -; V gene: TRBV5-1; D gene: -; J gene: TRBJ2-3
CDR3 DNA: TGTGCCACCAGCAGGGCGAGGAGGGGTGAAGCTTTCTTT; CDR3 protein: CATSRARRGEAFF; CDR3 length: 13; clone size: -; V gene: TRBV15; D gene: -; J gene: TRBJ1-1
CDR3 DNA: TGTGCCAGTAGTATAGTCGGGGCGGGGACAGATACGCAGTATTTT; CDR3 protein: CASSIVGAGTDTQYF; CDR3 length: 15; clone size: -; V gene: TRBV19; D gene: -; J gene: TRBJ2-3
CDR3 DNA: TGCAGCGTTGAGTCCACACGCAGCACTGAAGCTTTCTTT; CDR3 protein: CSVESTRSTEAFF; CDR3 length: 13; clone size: few; V gene: TRBV29-1; D gene: -; J gene: TRBJ1-1
CDR3 DNA: TGTGCCAGCAGCTTGGGGCAGGGGAGCTACGAGCAGTACTTC; CDR3 protein: CASSLGQGSYEQYF; CDR3 length: 14; clone size: -; V gene: TRBV5-6; D gene: -; J gene: TRBJ2-7
CDR3 DNA: TGTGCCAGTAGTTCTGACAGGGCCTATGGCTACACCTTC; CDR3 protein: CASSSDRAYGYTF; CDR3 length: 13; clone size: -; V gene: TRBV19; D gene: TRBD1; J gene: TRBJ1-2
CDR3 DNA: TGTGCCAGTTTTAGTAACTATGGCTACACCTTC; CDR3 protein: CASFSNYGYTF; CDR3 length: 11; clone size: -; V gene: TRBV19; D gene: -; J gene: TRBJ1-2
CDR3 DNA: TGTGCCTGGAGTACCGGACTAGCGGTAGCCAAAAACATTCAGTACTTC; CDR3 protein: CAWSTGLAVAKNIQYF; CDR3 length: 16; clone size: many; V gene: TRBV30; D gene: TRBD2; J gene: TRBJ2-4
CDR3 DNA: TGCGCCAGCAGCTCGACTAGCGGGAGGGGTGAGCAGTACTTC; CDR3 protein: CASSSTSGRGEQYF; CDR3 length: 14; clone size: few; V gene: TRBV5-1; D gene: TRBD2; J gene: TRBJ2-7
CDR3 DNA: TGTGCCAGCAGCTTAAACTCAGGTCAACTAGTCGCATGGGAGCAGTTCTTC; CDR3 protein: CASSLNSGQLVAWEQFF; CDR3 length: 17; clone size: -; V gene: TRBV11-1; D gene: -; J gene: TRBJ2-1
CDR3 DNA: TGCGCCAGCAGCTTGGCTGGGACAGGGGGCGCGAGCACTGAAGCTTTCTTT; CDR3 protein: CASSLAGTGGASTEAFF; CDR3 length: 17; clone size: -; V gene: TRBV5-1; D gene: TRBD1; J gene: TRBJ1-1